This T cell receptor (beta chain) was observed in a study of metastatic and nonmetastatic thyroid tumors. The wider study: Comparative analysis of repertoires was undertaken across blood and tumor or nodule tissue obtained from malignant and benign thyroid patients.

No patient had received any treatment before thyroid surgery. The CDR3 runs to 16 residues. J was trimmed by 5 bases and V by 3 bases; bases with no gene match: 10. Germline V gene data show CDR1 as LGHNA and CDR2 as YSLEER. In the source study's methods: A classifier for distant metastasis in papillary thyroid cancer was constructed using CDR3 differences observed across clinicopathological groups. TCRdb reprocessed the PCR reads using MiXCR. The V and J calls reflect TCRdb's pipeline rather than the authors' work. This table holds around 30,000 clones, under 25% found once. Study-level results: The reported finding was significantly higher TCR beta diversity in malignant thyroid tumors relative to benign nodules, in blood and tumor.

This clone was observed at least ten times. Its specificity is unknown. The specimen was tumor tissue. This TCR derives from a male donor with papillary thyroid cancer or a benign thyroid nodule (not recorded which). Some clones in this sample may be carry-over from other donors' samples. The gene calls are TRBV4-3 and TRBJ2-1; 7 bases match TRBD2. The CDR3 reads CASSQGGAGWDNEQFF. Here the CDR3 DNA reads TGCGCCAGCAGCCAGGGGGGAGCGGGATGGGACAATGAGCAGTTCTTC.